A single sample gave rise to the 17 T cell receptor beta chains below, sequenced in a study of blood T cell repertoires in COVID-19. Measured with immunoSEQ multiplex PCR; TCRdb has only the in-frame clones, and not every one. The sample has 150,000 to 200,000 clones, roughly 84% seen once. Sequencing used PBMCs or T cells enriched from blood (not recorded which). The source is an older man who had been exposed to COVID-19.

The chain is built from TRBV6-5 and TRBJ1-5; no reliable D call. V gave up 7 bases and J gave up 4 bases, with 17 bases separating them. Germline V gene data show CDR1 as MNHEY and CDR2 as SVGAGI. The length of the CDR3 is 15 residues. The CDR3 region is CASIRGESANQPQHF. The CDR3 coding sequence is TGTGCCAGCATCCGAGGTGAAAGCGCGAATCAGCCCCAGCATTTT.

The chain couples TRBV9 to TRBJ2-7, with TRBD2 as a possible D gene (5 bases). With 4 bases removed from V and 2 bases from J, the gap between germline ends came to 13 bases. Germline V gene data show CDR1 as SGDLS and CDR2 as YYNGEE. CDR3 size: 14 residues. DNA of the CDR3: TGTGCCAGCAGCCCCCCGGGGTACACCTACGAGCAGTACTTC. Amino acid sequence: CASSPPGYTYEQYF.

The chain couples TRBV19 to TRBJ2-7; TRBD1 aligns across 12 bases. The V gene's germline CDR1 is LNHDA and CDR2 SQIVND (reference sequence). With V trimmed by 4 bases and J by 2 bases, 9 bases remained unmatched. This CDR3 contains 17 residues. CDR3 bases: TGTGCCAGTAGTAACCGGGACAGGGGGCATTTGGCCTACGAGCAGTACTTC. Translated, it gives CASSNRDRGHLAYEQYF.

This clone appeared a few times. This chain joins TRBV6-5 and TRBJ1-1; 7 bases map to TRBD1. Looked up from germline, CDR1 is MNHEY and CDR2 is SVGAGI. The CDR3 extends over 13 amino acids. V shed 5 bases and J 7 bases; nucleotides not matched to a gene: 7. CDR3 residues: CASSRGDRDEAFF. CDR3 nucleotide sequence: TGTGCCAGCAGTCGGGGCGACAGGGATGAAGCTTTCTTT.

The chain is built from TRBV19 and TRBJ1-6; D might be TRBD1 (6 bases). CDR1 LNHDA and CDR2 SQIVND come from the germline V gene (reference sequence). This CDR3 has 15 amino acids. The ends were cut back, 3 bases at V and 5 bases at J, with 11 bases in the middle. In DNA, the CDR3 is TGTGCCAGTAGTATTGCAGGGGTCGATAATTCACCCCTCCACTTT. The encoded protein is CASSIAGVDNSPLHF.

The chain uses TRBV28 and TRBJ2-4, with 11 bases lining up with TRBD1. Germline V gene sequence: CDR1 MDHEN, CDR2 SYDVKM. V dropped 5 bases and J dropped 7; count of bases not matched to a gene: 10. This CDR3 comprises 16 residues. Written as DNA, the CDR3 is TGTGCCAGCAGTGCGGGGACAGGGGGATTTGGGAACATTCAGTACTTC. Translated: CASSAGTGGFGNIQYF.

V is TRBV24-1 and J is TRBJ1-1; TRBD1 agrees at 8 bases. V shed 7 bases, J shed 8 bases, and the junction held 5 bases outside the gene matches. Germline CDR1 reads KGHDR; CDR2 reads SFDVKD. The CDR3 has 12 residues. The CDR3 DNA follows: TGTGCCACCAGCGGACAGGGTGGGGAAGCTTTCTTT. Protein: CATSGQGGEAFF.

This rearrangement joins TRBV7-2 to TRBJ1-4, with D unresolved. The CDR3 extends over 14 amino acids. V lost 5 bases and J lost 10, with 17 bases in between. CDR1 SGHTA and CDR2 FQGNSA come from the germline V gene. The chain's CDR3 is CASSLGREAGKLFF. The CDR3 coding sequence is TGTGCCAGCAGCCTAGGGCGGGAGGCTGGAAAACTGTTTTTT.

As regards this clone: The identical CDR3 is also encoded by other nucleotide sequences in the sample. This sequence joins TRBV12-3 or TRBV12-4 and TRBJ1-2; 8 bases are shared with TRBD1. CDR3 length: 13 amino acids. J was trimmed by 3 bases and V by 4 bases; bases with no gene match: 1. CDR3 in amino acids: CASSSTGDYGYTF. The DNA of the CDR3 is TGTGCCAGCAGTTCGACAGGGGACTATGGCTACACCTTC.

CDR3 loop: CASSPDLNTEAFF. CDR3 nucleotides: TGTGCCAGCAGCCCAGACTTGAACACTGAAGCTTTCTTT. V usage is TRBV3-1 (or the pseudogene TRBV3-2) and J usage is TRBJ1-1; D is unclear. V gave up 4 bases and J gave up 0 bases, with 6 bases separating them. This CDR3 has 13 amino acids. From germline, CDR1 is LGHDT and CDR2 YNNKEL (reference sequence).

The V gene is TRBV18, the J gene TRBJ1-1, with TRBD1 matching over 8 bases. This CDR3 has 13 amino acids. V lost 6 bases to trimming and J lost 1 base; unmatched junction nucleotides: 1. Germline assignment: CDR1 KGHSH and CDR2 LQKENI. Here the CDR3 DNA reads TGTGCCAGCTCGGGACAGGAGAACACTGAAGCTTTCTTT. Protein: CASSGQENTEAFF.

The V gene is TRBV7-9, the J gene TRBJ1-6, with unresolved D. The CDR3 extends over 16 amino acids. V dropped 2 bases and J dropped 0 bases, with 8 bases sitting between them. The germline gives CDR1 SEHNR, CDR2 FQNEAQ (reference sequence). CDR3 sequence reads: CASSLMGSSYNSPLHF. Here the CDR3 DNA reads TGTGCCAGCAGCTTAATGGGGAGCTCCTATAATTCACCCCTCCACTTT.

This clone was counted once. CDR3 loop: CASSISIAKNIQYF. CDR3 nucleotide sequence: TGCGCCAGCAGTATTTCTATAGCCAAAAACATTCAGTACTTC. J is TRBJ2-4 and V is TRBV23-1, with D hard to call. Being an ORF, TRBV23-1 has a function that is uncertain. The CDR3 is 14 amino acids. V dropped 5 bases and J dropped 0 bases, with 8 bases sitting between them.

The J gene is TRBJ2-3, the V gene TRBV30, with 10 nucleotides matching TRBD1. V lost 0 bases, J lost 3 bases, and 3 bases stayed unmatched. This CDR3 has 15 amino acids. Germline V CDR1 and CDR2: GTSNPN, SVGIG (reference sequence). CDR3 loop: CAWSVGTGVTDTQYF. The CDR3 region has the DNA TGTGCCTGGAGTGTTGGGACAGGGGTGACAGATACGCAGTATTTT.

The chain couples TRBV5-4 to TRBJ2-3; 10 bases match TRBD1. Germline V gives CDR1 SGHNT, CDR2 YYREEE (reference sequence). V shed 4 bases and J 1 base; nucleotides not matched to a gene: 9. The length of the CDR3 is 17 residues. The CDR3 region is CASSPSPGTGGTDTQYF. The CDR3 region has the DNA TGTGCCAGCAGCCCGAGTCCCGGGACAGGGGGCACAGATACGCAGTATTTT.

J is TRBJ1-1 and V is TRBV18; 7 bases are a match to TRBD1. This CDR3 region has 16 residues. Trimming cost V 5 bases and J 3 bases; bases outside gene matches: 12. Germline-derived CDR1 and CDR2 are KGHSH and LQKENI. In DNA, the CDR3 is TGTGCCAGCTCAAACATTCCGGGGACAGCTTACACTGAAGCTTTCTTT. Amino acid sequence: CASSNIPGTAYTEAFF.

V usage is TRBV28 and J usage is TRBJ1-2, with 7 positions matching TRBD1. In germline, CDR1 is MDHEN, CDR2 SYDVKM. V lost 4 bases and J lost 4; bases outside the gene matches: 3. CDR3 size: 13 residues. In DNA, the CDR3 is TGTGCCAGCAGTTCTACAGGGGTCTATGGCTACACCTTC. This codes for CASSSTGVYGYTF.